A single T cell receptor (beta chain) is shown here with its context. The entry originates in a study of blood T cell repertoires in COVID-19. In the study overall: COVID-19 samples from acute and convalescent phases originated in the United States, Italy and Spain.

With V trimmed by 0 bases and J by 2 bases, 3 bases remained unmatched. CDR3 length equals 15 residues. The germline gives CDR1 MNHNY, CDR2 SVGAGI (reference sequence). Profiled with immunoSEQ multiplex PCR; TCRdb holds only in-frame clones, not every one. Here the sample spans 100,000 to 150,000 clones, 70% to 90% being singletons. This clonotype was sampled from a man aged 45-65 years with acute or convalescent COVID-19. The J gene is TRBJ1-1, the V gene TRBV6-6, with 7 bases lining up with TRBD1. Sample: peripheral blood. CDR3 in amino acids: CASSYSGGDNTEAFF. The DNA of the CDR3 is TGTGCCAGCAGTTACTCAGGGGGCGACAACACTGAAGCTTTCTTT.